This T cell receptor (beta chain) originates from a study of patients and donors after allogeneic stem cell transplantation. V lost 5 bases, J lost 5 bases, and 11 bases stayed unmatched. The germline V gene has CDR1 SQVTM and CDR2 ANQGSEA. This CDR3 is 16 amino acids long. The table lists this clonotype with many counts. A single record per CDR3 protein comes from TCRdb applying MiXCR to the RT-PCR reads. The sample contains roughly 880,000 distinct CDR3 sequences, about a sixth of which appear only once. This receptor was obtained from a human donor who was either an allogeneic HSCT recipient or a stem cell or donor lymphocyte infusion donor (not recorded which). It is not recorded whose cells these are; they may come from a transplant donor. V and J are TRBV29-1 and TRBJ2-2; 10 bases line up with TRBD2. Sequencing input: blood, either unsorted or a sorted T cell fraction (not recorded which). CDR3 sequence: CSVKAESGRGTGELFF. CDR3 nucleotides: TGCAGCGTTAAAGCGGAGAGCGGGAGGGGAACCGGGGAGCTGTTTTTT.